Here is one T cell receptor (beta chain) with its context. Its antigen is not known. The data derive from a study of blood T cells in healthy people across ages. The germline V gene has CDR1 SGHRS and CDR2 YFSETQ. The CDR3 is 16 amino acids. With 6 bases clipped from V and 2 bases from J, the junction kept 8 bases outside the gene matches. Study outcomes and limitations: Versus aged donors, long-lived donors had higher diversity and more naive CD4+ cells. Age brought a roughly linear fall in TCR beta diversity measured per million T cells.

Donors were systemically healthy Caucasian individuals from Russia aged 6 to 90 years. It was with a sample-barcoded 5' primer and a J-beta primer mix that a second PCR of about 6 to 12 cycles was run. Each cDNA molecule carried a tag from a template-switch adaptor that contained 12 random nucleotides. From the 5' RACE reads, TCRdb called clonotypes with MiXCR, one entry per CDR3 protein. In the table there are fewer than 2,000,000 distinct CDR3 sequences, about 32% of which are singletons. The sequencing input was blood. The V call is TRBV5-1, the J call TRBJ2-3; TRBD2 matches 11 bases. The source is a woman aged 30 to 39 in good health. CDR3 residues: CASTQGTSGLTDTQYF. The CDR3, as DNA: TGCGCCAGCACCCAAGGGACTAGCGGACTCACAGATACGCAGTATTTT.